The sequence of this T cell receptor beta chain was determined in a study of cytomegalovirus exposure and HLA in healthy donors. Primers included in the PCR were 60 Vbeta and 13 Jbeta primers. Measured with immunoSEQ multiplex PCR; TCRdb has only the in-frame clones, and not every one. The data show 80,000 or so clones, about 79% seen once. Source material: PBMCs. This sequence originates from a middle-aged woman in good health and CMV-seronegative.

CDR3 sequence reads: CAWRSDSQRGGYTF. As DNA, the CDR3 is TGTGCCTGGAGGTCTGACAGCCAGCGGGGGGGCTACACCTTC. This chain uses TRBV30 with TRBJ1-2; perhaps TRBD1 as D (5 bases). V lost 3 bases to trimming and J lost 8 bases, with 19 bases between them. This CDR3 is 14 amino acids long. Germline V gives CDR1 GTSNPN, CDR2 SVGIG (reference sequence).